This record looks at one T cell receptor beta chain sequence and its context. Per the study methods: Nucleated cell counts were estimated from reference gene primer amplification. Sequencing used immunoSEQ multiplex PCR; TCRdb keeps in-frame clones, though not all of them. That table furnishes V, J and clone size, whereas the DNA furnished D and trimming. There are 95,000 to 100,000 clones in the sample; approximately 90% occur only once, and more than 3.5% lies in the top ten. This specimen comes from a study of blood T cell repertoires in COVID-19. Whole-study context: The study drew acute and convalescent COVID-19 samples from the United States, Italy and Spain.

Trimming removed 1 base at V and 11 bases at J, with 21 bases between. This CDR3 is built from 15 residues. Germline V gives CDR1 SGHNT, CDR2 YYREEE (reference sequence). The J gene is TRBJ1-1, the V gene TRBV5-4; D is unresolved. This TCR was sampled from a human donor with COVID-19, enrolled during active disease. The donor label of this sample is uncertain. Sample: peripheral blood. The CDR3 spells CASSLWVGKGGGAFF. The CDR3 nucleotides are TGTGCCAGCAGCTTGTGGGTCGGGAAGGGAGGTGGCGCTTTCTTT.